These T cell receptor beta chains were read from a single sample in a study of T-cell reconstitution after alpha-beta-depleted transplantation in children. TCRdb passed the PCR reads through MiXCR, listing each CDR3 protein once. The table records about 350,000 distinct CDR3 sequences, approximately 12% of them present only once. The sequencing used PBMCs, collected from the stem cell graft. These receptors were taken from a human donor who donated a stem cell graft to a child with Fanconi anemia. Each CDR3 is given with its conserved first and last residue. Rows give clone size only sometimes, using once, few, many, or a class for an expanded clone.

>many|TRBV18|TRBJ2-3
CASSPQGNRYTQYF
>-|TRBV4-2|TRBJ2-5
CASSQVQAQETQYF
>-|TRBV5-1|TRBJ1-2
CASRGTADYGYTF
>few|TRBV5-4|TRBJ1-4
CASSGSTGTNEKLFF
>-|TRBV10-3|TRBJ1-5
CAISDSNYQPQHF
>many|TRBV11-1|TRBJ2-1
CASSRLAGAYNEQFF
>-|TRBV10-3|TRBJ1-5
CAISESDQNQPQHF
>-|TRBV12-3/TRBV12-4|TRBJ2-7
CASSFGPVYEQYF
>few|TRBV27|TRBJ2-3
CASSFAGPASTDTQYF
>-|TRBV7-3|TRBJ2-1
CASGPQGDEQFF
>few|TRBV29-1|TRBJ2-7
CSVEGQSYEQYF
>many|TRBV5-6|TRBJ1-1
CASSLVGRGTEAFF
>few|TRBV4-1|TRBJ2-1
CASSQAIRSNEQFF
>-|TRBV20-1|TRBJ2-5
CSARDTSGGAETQYF
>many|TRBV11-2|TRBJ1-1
CASSLGGTGAEAFF
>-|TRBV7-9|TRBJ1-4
CASSLTMRGEKLFF
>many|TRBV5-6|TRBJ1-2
CASSSGTDLYGYTF
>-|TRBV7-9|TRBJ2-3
CASSSRTGLSDTQYF
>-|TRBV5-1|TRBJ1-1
CASSLEQGATEAFF
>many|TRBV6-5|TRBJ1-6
CASSSIRGSPLHF
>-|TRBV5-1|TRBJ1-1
CASSAPTDRGRVNTEAFF
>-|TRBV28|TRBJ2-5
CASSQEGSISETQYF
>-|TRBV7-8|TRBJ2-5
CASSWGQGGETQYF
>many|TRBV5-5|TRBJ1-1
CASSLDGWGEAFF
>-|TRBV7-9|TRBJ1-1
CASSLFANTEAFF
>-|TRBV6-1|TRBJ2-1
CATSTGSYNEQFF
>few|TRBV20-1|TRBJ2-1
CSATSGTGPYNEQFF
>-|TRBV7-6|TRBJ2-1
CASSLITVGVGEQFF
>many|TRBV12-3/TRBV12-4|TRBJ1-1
CASSFGGGTEAFF
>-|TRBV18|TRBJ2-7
CASSPVPGTGVYEQYF
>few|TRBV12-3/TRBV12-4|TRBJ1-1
CASSLYAGVGTEAFF
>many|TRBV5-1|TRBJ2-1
CASSLAGGLINEQFF
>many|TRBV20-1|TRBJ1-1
CSAARGGTEAFF
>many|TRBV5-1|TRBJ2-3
CASRSTDTQYF
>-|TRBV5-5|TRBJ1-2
CASSLVLNSNYGYTF
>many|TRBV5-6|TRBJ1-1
CASSFSPTRTEAFF
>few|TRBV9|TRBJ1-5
CASSVGGGLNQPQHF
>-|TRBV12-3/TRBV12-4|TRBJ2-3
CASRAGTSGESTDTQYF
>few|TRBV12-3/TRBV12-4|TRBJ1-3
CASSSLTGTSGNTIYF
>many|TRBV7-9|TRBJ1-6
CASTLPGDSPLHF
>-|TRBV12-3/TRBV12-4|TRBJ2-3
CASRPLSGVTSTDTQYF
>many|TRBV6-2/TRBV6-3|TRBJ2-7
CASSDRGPNRGRYEQYF
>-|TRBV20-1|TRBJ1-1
CSALLDRNTEAFF
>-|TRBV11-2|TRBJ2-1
CASSLGQGPLGTNEQFF
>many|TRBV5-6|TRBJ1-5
CASSRGGIQPQHF
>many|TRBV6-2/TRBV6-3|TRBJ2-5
CASSYVRETQYF
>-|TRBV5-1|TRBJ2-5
CASSPEGQPQETQYF
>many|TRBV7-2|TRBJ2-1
CASSFGKGSYNEQFF
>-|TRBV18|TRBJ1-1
CASSGGAEAFF
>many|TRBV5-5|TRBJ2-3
CASSLDQGSTDTQYF
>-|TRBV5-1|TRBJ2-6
CASSVRTGDSGANVLTF
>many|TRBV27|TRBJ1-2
CASSLGPRGPHGYTF
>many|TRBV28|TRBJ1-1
CASSFRASGYEAFF
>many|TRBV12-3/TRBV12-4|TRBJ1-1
CASSWTGAHTEAFF
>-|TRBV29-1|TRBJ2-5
CSVDLGPETQYF
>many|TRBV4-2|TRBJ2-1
CASSPTEGVSSYNEQFF
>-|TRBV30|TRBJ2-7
CAWVRVQGTQQYF